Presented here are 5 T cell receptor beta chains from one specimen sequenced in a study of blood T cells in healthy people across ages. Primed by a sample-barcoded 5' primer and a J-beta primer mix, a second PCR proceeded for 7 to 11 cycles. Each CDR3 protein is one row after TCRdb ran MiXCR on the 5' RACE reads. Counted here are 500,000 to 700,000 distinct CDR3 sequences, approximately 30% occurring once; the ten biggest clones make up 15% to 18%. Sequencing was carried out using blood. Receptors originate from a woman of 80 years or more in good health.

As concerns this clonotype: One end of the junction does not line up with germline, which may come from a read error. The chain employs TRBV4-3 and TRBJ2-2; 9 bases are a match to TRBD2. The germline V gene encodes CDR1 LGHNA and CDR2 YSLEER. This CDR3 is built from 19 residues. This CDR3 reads CACSQDIALGAGGPGELFF. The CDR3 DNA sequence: TGCGCCTGCAGCCAAGATATCGCGCTTGGAGCGGGGGGTCCCGGGGAGCTGTTTTTT.

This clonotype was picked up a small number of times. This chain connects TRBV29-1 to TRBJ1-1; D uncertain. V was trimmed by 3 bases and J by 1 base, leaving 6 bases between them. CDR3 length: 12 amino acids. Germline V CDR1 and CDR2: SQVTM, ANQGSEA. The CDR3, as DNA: TGCAGCGTTGAGTATGCGAACACTGAAGCTTTCTTT. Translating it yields CSVEYANTEAFF.

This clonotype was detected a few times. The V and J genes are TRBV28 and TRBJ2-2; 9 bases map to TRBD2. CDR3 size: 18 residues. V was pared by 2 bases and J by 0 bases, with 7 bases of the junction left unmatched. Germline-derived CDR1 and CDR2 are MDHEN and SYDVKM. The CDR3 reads CASSLPLAGFANTGELFF. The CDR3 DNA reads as TGTGCCAGCAGTTTACCCCTAGCGGGGTTCGCGAACACCGGGGAGCTGTTTTTT.

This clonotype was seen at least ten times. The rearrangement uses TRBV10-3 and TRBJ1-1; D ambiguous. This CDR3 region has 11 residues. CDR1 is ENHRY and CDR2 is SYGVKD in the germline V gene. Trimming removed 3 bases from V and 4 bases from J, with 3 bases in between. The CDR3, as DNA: TGTGCCATCAGTGACAGCACTGAAGCTTTCTTT. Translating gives CAISDSTEAFF.

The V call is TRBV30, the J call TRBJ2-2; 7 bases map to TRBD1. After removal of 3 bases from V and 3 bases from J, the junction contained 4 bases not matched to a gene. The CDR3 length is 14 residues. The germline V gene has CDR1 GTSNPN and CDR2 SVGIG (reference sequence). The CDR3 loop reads CAWRTQGDTGELFF. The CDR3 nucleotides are TGTGCCTGGAGAACGCAGGGGGACACCGGGGAGCTGTTTTTT.